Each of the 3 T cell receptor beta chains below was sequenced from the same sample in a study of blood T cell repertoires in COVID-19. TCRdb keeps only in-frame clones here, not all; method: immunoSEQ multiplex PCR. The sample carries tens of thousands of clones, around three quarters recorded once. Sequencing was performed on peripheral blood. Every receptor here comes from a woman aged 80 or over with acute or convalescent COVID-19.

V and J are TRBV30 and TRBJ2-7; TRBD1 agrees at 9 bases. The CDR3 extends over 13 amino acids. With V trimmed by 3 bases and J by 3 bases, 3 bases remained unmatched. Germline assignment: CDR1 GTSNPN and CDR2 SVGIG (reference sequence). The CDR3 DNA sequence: TGTGCCTGGAGGGGGACAGGGAACTACGAGCAGTACTTC. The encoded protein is CAWRGTGNYEQYF.

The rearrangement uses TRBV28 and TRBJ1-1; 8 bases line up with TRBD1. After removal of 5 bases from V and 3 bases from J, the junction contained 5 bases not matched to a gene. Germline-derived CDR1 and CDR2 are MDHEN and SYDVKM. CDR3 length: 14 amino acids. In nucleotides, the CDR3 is TGTGCCAGCAGTCCATACAGGGGGTACACTGAAGCTTTCTTT. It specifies CASSPYRGYTEAFF.

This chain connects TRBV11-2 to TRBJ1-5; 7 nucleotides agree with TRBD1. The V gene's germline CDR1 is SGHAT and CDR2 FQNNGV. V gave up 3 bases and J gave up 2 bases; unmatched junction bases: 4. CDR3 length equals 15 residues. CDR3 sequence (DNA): TGTGCCAGCAGCTTGGGCCAGGGGGGCAATCAGCCCCAGCATTTT. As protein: CASSLGQGGNQPQHF.